This T cell receptor beta chain was recovered during a study of cytomegalovirus exposure and HLA in healthy donors. PCR used 60 Vbeta primers and 13 Jbeta primers. Libraries were prepared by immunoSEQ multiplex PCR; TCRdb keeps only in-frame clonotypes and omits some of them. The data show about 130,000 clones, over 70% seen once. On this clone itself: The antigen is not known.

Study findings and constraints: Presence/absence comparisons presumed near-even sequencing depth among donors. Reportedly, fewer N-insertions than the approximately 700-donor mean appeared in an Asian-associated ancestry cluster in a later analysis.

CDR1 and CDR2 from the germline V gene are SGHTA and FQGNSA. Unmatched junction bases numbered 7, after V lost 5 bases and J lost 5 bases. This CDR3 has 15 amino acids. The sequenced sample was PBMCs. J is TRBJ2-5 and V is TRBV7-2; 11 bases fit TRBD2. This receptor was identified in a man aged 30 to 45 in good health and CMV-seronegative. Written as DNA, the CDR3 is TGTGCCAGCAGCCAGGACGGGACTAGCGGCGAGACCCAGTACTTC. It is translated as CASSQDGTSGETQYF.